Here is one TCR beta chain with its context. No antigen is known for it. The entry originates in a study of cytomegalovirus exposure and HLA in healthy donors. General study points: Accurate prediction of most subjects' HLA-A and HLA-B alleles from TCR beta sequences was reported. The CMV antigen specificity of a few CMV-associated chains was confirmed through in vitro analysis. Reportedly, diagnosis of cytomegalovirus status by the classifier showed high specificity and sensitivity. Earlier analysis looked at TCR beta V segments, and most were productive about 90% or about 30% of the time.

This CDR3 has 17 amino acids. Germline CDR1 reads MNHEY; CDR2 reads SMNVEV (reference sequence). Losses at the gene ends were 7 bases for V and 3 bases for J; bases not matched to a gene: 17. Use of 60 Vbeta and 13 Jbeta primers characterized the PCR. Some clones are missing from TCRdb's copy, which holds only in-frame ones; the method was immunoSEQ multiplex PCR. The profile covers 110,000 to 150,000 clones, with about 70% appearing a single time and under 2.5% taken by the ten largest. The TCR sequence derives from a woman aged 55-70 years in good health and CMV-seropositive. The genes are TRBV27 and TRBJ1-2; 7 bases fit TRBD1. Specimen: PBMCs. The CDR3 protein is CASTFLPLSGTDYGYTF. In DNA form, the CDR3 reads TGTGCCAGCACCTTTTTACCCCTCTCCGGGACAGACTATGGCTACACCTTC.